These 17 T cell receptor beta chains originate from one sample sequenced in a study of prognosis after radiotherapy for stage I lung cancer. CDR3 of TCR beta was amplified from genomic DNA via a two-round multiplex PCR. For every TRBV and TRBJ gene, a specific primer was used in first-round PCR. TCRdb processed the multiplex PCR reads anew with MiXCR; each CDR3 protein has one entry. The table has 30,000 to 40,000 distinct CDR3 sequences, less than 40% seen once; the top ten hold 16%. This specimen was PBMCs, taken before or after stereotactic body radiation therapy (not recorded which). The source is a donor aged 50 or older with non-small cell lung cancer.

Concerning this clonotype itself: A single base is all that separates this from a far larger clone, so a read error is likely. CDR3 bases: TGCAGTGCTAGACTATATACCGGGACTATCGGGAGGAATGAGCAGTTCTTC. Its protein product is CSARLYTGTIGRNEQFF. The J gene is TRBJ2-4, the V gene TRBV20-1; 7 nucleotides agree with TRBD2. TRBJ2-1 matches the DNA end more closely, so the J call is doubtful. This CDR3 is 17 amino acids long. Germline V CDR1 and CDR2: DFQATT, SNEGSKA (reference sequence).

This clonotype was counted at least ten times. One end of the junction is discordant with germline, which a read error may explain. The chain joins TRBV10-3 to TRBJ2-1; 16 bases match TRBD2. The CDR3 covers 13 residues. Germline CDR1 ENHRY, CDR2 SYGVKD. The CDR3 spells CAISGTSGRDGVF. In DNA form, the CDR3 reads TGTGCCATCTCCGGGACTAGCGGGAGGGATGGGGTCTTC.

This clonotype appeared many times. The V gene is TRBV5-1, the J gene TRBJ2-1, with TRBD2 matching 13 bases. Losses at the gene ends were 5 bases for V and 6 bases for J; bases not matched to a gene: 5. Germline V gives CDR1 SGHRS, CDR2 YFSETQ. The CDR3 has 15 amino acids. CDR3 nucleotide sequence: TGCGCCAGCAGTTCTACTAGCGGGGGGGCCAATGAGCAGTTCTTC. It codes for CASSSTSGGANEQFF.

This clonotype has ten or more counts. This chain joins TRBV7-2 and TRBJ2-7; perhaps TRBD2 as D (7 bases). V lost 5 bases and J lost 2, with 13 bases in between. The CDR3 is 14 amino acids. The germline V gene has CDR1 SGHTA and CDR2 FQGNSA. CDR3 coding DNA: TGTGCCAGCAGCAGGGGGGGGGGGGCCTACGAGCAGTACTTC. It translates to CASSRGGGAYEQYF. The full variable domain, completed using reference TRBV7-2 and TRBJ2-7, is GAGVSQSPSNKVTEKGKDVELRCDPISGHTALYWYRQSLGQGLEFLIYFQGNSAPDKSGLPSDRFSAERTGGSVSTLTIQRTQQEDSAVYLCASSRGGGAYEQYFGPGTRLTVT.

The gene calls are TRBV9 and TRBJ2-2; no clear D gene. The CDR3 extends over 15 amino acids. CDR1 is SGDLS, CDR2 YYNGEE, per germline. V lost 4 bases and J 3 bases, leaving 13 bases between the germline ends. CDR3 DNA sequence: TGTGCCAGCAGCCCTACTATCTCGGACACCGGGGAGCTGTTTTTT. Translating gives CASSPTISDTGELFF.

Note on this clonotype: A read error may explain this, as a much larger clone is one base away. This chain uses TRBV6-1 with TRBJ2-1; D is undetermined. Germline CDR1 MNHNS, CDR2 SASEGT. This CDR3 is built from 14 residues. Written as DNA, the CDR3 is TGTGCCAGCACCCCCGGACCCTCCTACAATGGGCAGTTCTTC. Protein: CASTPGPSYNGQFF.

As concerns this clonotype: One end of the junction varies from germline; a read error may be responsible. The chain links TRBV18 to TRBJ1-1, with D perhaps matching TRBD1 (6 bases). The CDR3 spans 15 residues. Per germline, CDR1 KGHSH and CDR2 LQKENI. CDR3 sequence reads: CVSSPPGQMNTEAFF. CDR3 in DNA: TGTGTCAGCTCACCACCCGGACAGATGAACACTGAAGCTTTCTTT.

This clonotype was recorded many times. This chain links TRBV5-1 with TRBJ2-6; D gene unclear. The CDR3 is made up of 15 amino acids. Trimming took 0 bases from V and 1 from J, leaving 5 bases between them. CDR1 is SGHRS, CDR2 YFSETQ, per germline. The DNA for the CDR3 is TGCGCCAGCAGCTTGGTAACATCTGGGGCCAACGTCCTGACTTTC. This codes for CASSLVTSGANVLTF.

This clonotype has ten or more counts. The chain uses TRBV7-8 and TRBJ2-1; D not certain. Germline V gene lookup returns CDR1 SGHVS and CDR2 FQNEAQ. Deletions cut 3 bases from V and 5 bases from J, with 8 bases between. The length of the CDR3 is 13 residues. The CDR3 spells CASSFFWDNEQFF. CDR3 sequence (DNA): TGTGCCAGCAGCTTTTTCTGGGACAATGAGCAGTTCTTC.

This clonotype was counted at least ten times. In DNA, the CDR3 is TGTGCCAGCAGGGGGGGACAGGGATTCGACGAGCAGTACTTC. Encoded protein: CASRGGQGFDEQYF. V usage is TRBV7-8 and J usage is TRBJ2-7; 9 bases match TRBD1. The CDR3 has 14 amino acids. In germline, CDR1 is SGHVS, CDR2 FQNEAQ. Trimming removed 6 bases from V and 5 bases from J; junction bases left unmatched: 8.

The chain links TRBV6-1 to TRBJ2-1, with 10 bases that match TRBD2. The CDR3 is made up of 15 amino acids. Unmatched junction bases numbered 8, after V lost 6 bases and J lost 6 bases. Germline assignment: CDR1 MNHNS and CDR2 SASEGT. The CDR3, as DNA: TGTGCCAGCAGAAAGGGGGCTAGCGGGAGCAATGAGCAGTTCTTC. It translates to CASRKGASGSNEQFF.

As concerns this clonotype: Since the CDR3 does not end with the conserved phenylalanine or tryptophan, this likely comes from a read error. The gene calls are TRBV12-3 or TRBV12-4 and TRBJ2-2; D is unresolved. The CDR3 covers 13 residues. V lost 2 bases and J lost 9, with 10 bases in between. The DNA of the CDR3 is TGTGCCAGCAGTTTACGGTGCCCCTGGGAGCTGTTTTCT. This gives the protein CASSLRCPWELFS.

This clonotype was counted at least ten times. The chain combines TRBV29-1 with TRBJ1-2; D gene unclear. Trimming cost V 3 bases and J 7 bases, with 12 bases left between them. Germline V CDR1 and CDR2: SQVTM, ANQGSEA. The CDR3 consists of 12 residues. CDR3 loop: CSVEVGRGGYTF. The CDR3 nucleotides are TGCAGCGTTGAGGTTGGCCGTGGTGGCTACACCTTC.

This clonotype was seen many times. The rearrangement uses TRBV5-5 and TRBJ1-6; no definite D call. The CDR3 is 16 residues long. V was shortened by 0 bases and J by 8 bases, with 15 bases between the two germline ends. Germline V gene lookup returns CDR1 SGHKS and CDR2 YYEKEE (reference sequence). CDR3 DNA sequence: TGTGCCAGCAGCTTGGGGCCCTCCGGGAGGGATTCACCCCTCCACTTT. Encoded protein: CASSLGPSGRDSPLHF.

Many counts were recorded for this clonotype. The genes are TRBV7-2 and TRBJ1-3, with D perhaps TRBD1 (5 bases). The V gene's germline CDR1 is SGHTA and CDR2 FQGNSA. V lost 4 bases to trimming and J lost 4 bases, with 14 bases between them. This CDR3 region has 15 residues. CDR3 sequence: CASSSGTFPGNTIYF. Written as DNA, the CDR3 is TGTGCCAGCAGCTCAGGGACCTTTCCCGGAAACACCATATATTTT.

This clonotype was observed a single time. A read error may be the cause here, since a much bigger clone is one base away. The J gene is TRBJ2-3, the V gene TRBV9; D unresolved. Germline lookup yields CDR1 SGDLS and CDR2 YYNGEE. This CDR3 is built from 12 residues. The chain's CDR3 is CASIVDSDTQYF. The CDR3 region has the DNA TGTGCCAGCATCGTAGATTCAGATACGCAGTATTTT.

This clonotype was found a few times. Being one base from a much bigger clone, this may be a read error. This chain joins TRBV5-5 and TRBJ2-7; D gene uncertain. This CDR3 comprises 12 residues. The V end was cut by 9 bases, the J end by 3 bases, with 13 bases between. Germline CDR1 is SGHKS and CDR2 is YYEKEE (reference sequence). The CDR3 DNA follows: TGTGCCATCTCCGGTAGTAACTACGAGCAGTACTTC. Translating gives CAISGSNYEQYF.